The 32 T cell receptor beta chains below were found in one sample sequenced in a study of blood T cell repertoires in COVID-19. This table comes from immunoSEQ multiplex PCR, and its TCRdb copy is limited to in-frame clones, with some not included. Of over 150,000 clones in the sample, roughly 88% were seen once. Input material: PBMCs or T cells enriched from blood (not recorded which). The receptors derive from a woman aged 18-29 years who had recovered from COVID-19.

This chain links TRBV5-5 with TRBJ2-1; D is perhaps TRBD2 (5 bases). Per germline, CDR1 SGHKS and CDR2 YYEKEE (reference sequence). V lost 5 bases and J 6 bases, leaving 18 bases between the germline ends. This CDR3 is 15 amino acids long. CDR3 sequence: CASSPEGSPVNEQFF. CDR3 DNA sequence: TGTGCCAGCAGTCCCGAGGGCAGTCCGGTCAATGAGCAGTTCTTC.

The rearrangement links TRBV12-3 or TRBV12-4 to TRBJ1-1; D uncertain. The V and J ends lost 6 bases and 4 bases respectively, with 12 bases between them. The CDR3 sequence is 13 residues long. The DNA of the CDR3 is TGTGCCAGCAGCCCCCGAGTGGTCACTGAAGCTTTCTTT. Its translation: CASSPRVVTEAFF.

The chain employs TRBV5-1 and TRBJ1-1, with TRBD1 as a possible D gene (5 bases). Germline values: CDR1 SGHRS, CDR2 YFSETQ. The CDR3 consists of 13 residues. The V gene lost 0 bases and the J gene lost 6 bases, with 9 bases spanning the gap. CDR3 DNA sequence: TGCGCCAGCAGCTTGGGGCAGGGTTCTGAAGCTTTCTTT. Protein: CASSLGQGSEAFF.

This clone is a singleton in its sample. The chain joins TRBV11-2 to TRBJ1-6, with D possibly TRBD1 on 5 matching bases. V lost 9 bases and J 5 bases, leaving 17 bases between the germline ends. Germline values: CDR1 SGHAT, CDR2 FQNNGV. The CDR3 has 15 amino acids. The CDR3 coding sequence is TGTGCCAGTAGTCTATTGGCGGGGGATAATTCACCCCTCCACTTT. Translation gives CASSLLAGDNSPLHF.

The chain joins TRBV5-4 to TRBJ1-1; 9 positions match TRBD1. The CDR3 sequence is 15 residues long. Germline V gene sequence: CDR1 SGHNT, CDR2 YYREEE (reference sequence). Germline trimming cut 4 bases from V and 1 base from J; bases unmatched to any gene: 5. The CDR3: CASSLTGQGNTEAFF. In DNA, the CDR3 is TGTGCCAGCAGCCTGACGGGACAGGGGAACACTGAAGCTTTCTTT.

This chain links TRBV7-9 with TRBJ2-2, with 7 bases identical to TRBD2. J gave up 5 bases and V 5 bases, and 11 bases lay outside the gene matches. The CDR3 consists of 16 residues. Germline CDR1 is SEHNR and CDR2 is FQNEAQ (reference sequence). The CDR3 loop is CASSPPRSGTTGELFF. CDR3 sequence (DNA): TGTGCCAGCAGCCCGCCACGGAGCGGGACGACCGGGGAGCTGTTTTTT.

V is TRBV7-9 and J is TRBJ1-3; 12 nucleotides match TRBD1. The J segment lost 1 base and the V segment lost 2 bases, leaving 6 bases of the junction unmatched. Looked up from germline, CDR1 is SEHNR and CDR2 is FQNEAQ (reference sequence). CDR3 length: 18 residues. This CDR3 reads CASSLWRGQGASGNTIYF. DNA for the CDR3: TGTGCCAGCAGCTTATGGAGGGGACAGGGGGCATCTGGAAACACCATATATTTT.

The rearrangement uses TRBV5-5 and TRBJ2-3; D may be TRBD2 (7 bases). The germline V gene has CDR1 SGHKS and CDR2 YYEKEE (reference sequence). This CDR3 is built from 16 residues. V lost 4 bases, J lost 1 base, and 16 bases lay in between. CDR3: CASSPVPGGRTDTQYF. The CDR3 DNA is TGTGCCAGCAGCCCCGTTCCGGGGGGCCGCACAGATACGCAGTATTTT.

Only one count was recorded for this clone. The chain employs TRBV5-1 and TRBJ2-7; 7 nucleotides line up with TRBD1. Trimming took 0 bases from V and 1 from J; bases not matched to a gene: 7. Germline values: CDR1 SGHRS, CDR2 YFSETQ. The CDR3 contains 16 residues. This chain's CDR3 is CASSLDWRQGSYEQYF. CDR3 sequence (DNA): TGCGCCAGCAGCTTGGACTGGAGACAGGGATCCTACGAGCAGTACTTC.

The chain employs TRBV5-8 and TRBJ1-2; 10 nucleotides agree with TRBD1. The CDR3 has 15 amino acids. V lost 4 bases, J lost 7 bases, and 10 bases stayed unmatched. CDR1 is SGHTS and CDR2 is YDEGEE in the germline V gene. The CDR3 nucleotides are TGTGCCAGCAGCATAGAGAGACAGGGGGCGTCTGGCTACACCTTC. Amino acid sequence: CASSIERQGASGYTF.

V is TRBV11-2 and J is TRBJ1-5; TRBD1 is a possible D gene (5 bases). Per germline, CDR1 SGHAT and CDR2 FQNNGV. Between the trimmed V and J ends, which lost 0 bases and 9 bases, there was a span of 12 bases. This CDR3 is built from 14 residues. CDR3 amino acids: CASSLDRYGGPQHF. Here the CDR3 DNA reads TGTGCCAGCAGCTTAGATCGTTACGGGGGGCCCCAGCATTTT. The variable domain in full, completed from reference TRBV11-2 and TRBJ1-5, reads EAGVAQSPRYKIIEKRQSVAFWCNPISGHATLYWYQQILGQGPKLLIQFQNNGVVDDSQLPKDRFSAERLKGVDSTLKIQPAKLEDSAVYLCASSLDRYGGPQHFGDGTRLSIL.

This clone has more than one count but fewer than ten. Sequence at one end of the junction differs from germline and may be a read error. V and J are TRBV7-7 and TRBJ2-1; 11 nucleotides line up with TRBD2. Germline V gene data show CDR1 as SSHAT and CDR2 as FNYEAQ (reference sequence). The CDR3 sequence is 17 residues long. The CDR3 sequence is CASSAEPTSGAYNEQFF. For the CDR3, the DNA is TGTGCTAGCAGCGCCGAACCGACTAGCGGGGCTTACAATGAGCAGTTCTTC.

The chain combines TRBV28 with TRBJ1-2; possible D gene TRBD1, 6 bases. Germline values: CDR1 MDHEN, CDR2 SYDVKM. V was pared by 2 bases and J by 11 bases, with 27 bases between. The CDR3 has 17 amino acids. In DNA, the CDR3 is TGTGCCAGCAGTTTACGGGGGGCACAGGGTAGCTTAGTAGGGTACACCTTC. This gives the protein CASSLRGAQGSLVGYTF.

The rearrangement links TRBV19 to TRBJ2-1; 9 positions agree with TRBD1. CDR3 length: 16 residues. Germline V gene sequence: CDR1 LNHDA, CDR2 SQIVND (reference sequence). The junction had 12 bases not matched to a gene; V was cut back by 5 bases and J by 7 bases. The CDR3 DNA is TGTGCCAGTAGTTTTATAACCGGGACAGGGCGTAATGAGCAGTTCTTC. Amino acid sequence: CASSFITGTGRNEQFF.

The V call is TRBV7-2, the J call TRBJ1-1; the match to TRBD1 covers 10 bases. This CDR3 region has 17 residues. After removal of 1 base from V and 5 bases from J, the junction contained 10 bases not matched to a gene. Germline-derived CDR1 and CDR2 are SGHTA and FQGNSA. CDR3 region: CASSLVGTGALGTEAFF. The CDR3 DNA is TGTGCCAGCAGCTTAGTCGGGACAGGGGCCCTGGGAACTGAAGCTTTCTTT.

The V and J genes are TRBV11-2 and TRBJ2-3, with 11 bases aligning to TRBD2. CDR1 is SGHAT, CDR2 FQNNGV, per germline. The J segment lost 1 base and the V segment lost 5 bases, leaving 5 bases of the junction unmatched. The CDR3 contains 16 residues. As DNA, the CDR3 is TGTGCCAGCAGCCAGGGGACTAGCGGTGGCACAGATACGCAGTATTTT. It encodes CASSQGTSGGTDTQYF.

The chain uses TRBV28 and TRBJ1-5; 7 positions match TRBD1. Losses at the gene ends were 6 bases for V and 7 bases for J; bases not matched to a gene: 9. CDR3 length equals 14 residues. Per germline, CDR1 MDHEN and CDR2 SYDVKM. The CDR3 here is CASSDGTANQPQHF. CDR3 bases: TGTGCCAGCAGCGACGGGACAGCTAACCAGCCCCAGCATTTT.

This chain links TRBV19 with TRBJ2-7, with D perhaps TRBD1 (6 bases). Germline lookup yields CDR1 LNHDA and CDR2 SQIVND (reference sequence). The CDR3 spans 17 residues. The V end was cut by 5 bases, the J end by 0 bases, with 20 bases between. The CDR3 sequence: CASSLQTGTTTSYEQYF. The CDR3 nucleotides are TGTGCCAGTAGTCTACAAACCGGGACAACTACCTCCTACGAGCAGTACTTC.

The chain recombines TRBV2 with TRBJ1-2; the D is unclear. The germline V gene encodes CDR1 SNHLY and CDR2 FYNNEI. This CDR3 has 14 amino acids. Trimming pared 7 bases from V and 6 bases from J, leaving 18 bases between. CDR3 loop: CASMSVPSGDGYTF. CDR3 bases: TGTGCCAGCATGTCAGTACCGTCGGGAGATGGCTACACCTTC.

The CDR3 DNA reads as TGTGCCAGCAGCCTACAAGAGACCCAGTACTTC. Translating gives CASSLQETQYF. The chain links TRBV7-2 to TRBJ2-5; no reliable D call. Trimming pared 5 bases from V and 2 bases from J, leaving 3 bases between. The germline V gene encodes CDR1 SGHTA and CDR2 FQGNSA. The CDR3 runs 11 residues.

This chain connects TRBV19 to TRBJ1-5; D uncertain. This CDR3 has 15 residues. Per germline, CDR1 LNHDA and CDR2 SQIVND (reference sequence). V shed 5 bases and J shed 1 base, with 12 bases lying between them. The CDR3 DNA follows: TGTGCCAGTAGTCCCTCGCGACTGAGCAATCAGCCCCAGCATTTT. It codes for CASSPSRLSNQPQHF.

This rearrangement joins TRBV6-2 or TRBV6-3 to TRBJ1-1, with 9 bases that match TRBD1. The ends lost 2 bases at V and 11 bases at J; junction bases unmatched: 6. This CDR3 region has 13 residues. The germline gives CDR1 MNHEY, CDR2 SVGEGT. The CDR3 is CASSYGTGFVAFF. The DNA of the CDR3 is TGTGCCAGCAGTTACGGGACAGGGTTTGTTGCTTTCTTT.

The chain combines TRBV6-4 with TRBJ2-3, with 8 bases fitting TRBD2. This CDR3 is 14 amino acids long. Germline lookup yields CDR1 MRHNA and CDR2 SNTAGT. The junction had 6 bases not matched to a gene; V was cut back by 8 bases and J by 2 bases. CDR3 in DNA: TGTGCCAGCGTCCCCGGGAGGGCCACAGATACGCAGTATTTT. It specifies CASVPGRATDTQYF.

The CDR3 DNA is TGTGCCAGCAGTCCTCTGACAGGAGCCCACTCTGGGGCCAACGTCCTGACTTTC. Its translation: CASSPLTGAHSGANVLTF. The rearrangement joins TRBV6-6 to TRBJ2-6, with a weak D call TRBD1 (6 bases). The CDR3 consists of 18 residues. Trimming removed 5 bases from V and 0 bases from J, with 17 bases in between. Looked up from germline, CDR1 is MNHNY and CDR2 is SVGAGI (reference sequence).

This clone is classed as medium-sized. The V and J genes are TRBV6-4 and TRBJ2-1; 9 bases map to TRBD2. This CDR3 is built from 14 residues. The V gene's germline CDR1 is MRHNA and CDR2 SNTAGT. Trimming took 5 bases from V and 6 from J; bases not matched to a gene: 5. DNA of the CDR3: TGTGCCAGCAGTCCAGGGACTAGCTCCAATGAGCAGTTCTTC. Translated, it gives CASSPGTSSNEQFF.

The sample holds a few counts of this clone. This chain connects TRBV12-3 or TRBV12-4 to TRBJ2-7; 7 bases line up with TRBD1. This CDR3 is built from 13 residues. J lost 7 bases, V lost 2 bases, and 5 bases had no gene match. This chain's CDR3 is CASSLWGQYEQYF. Here the CDR3 DNA reads TGTGCCAGCAGTTTATGGGGACAGTATGAGCAGTACTTC.

The rearrangement links TRBV4-3 to TRBJ2-3, with 10 bases lining up with TRBD2. The CDR3 covers 19 residues. Germline loops: CDR1 LGHNA, CDR2 YSLEER. V was clipped by 5 bases and J by 5 bases; unmatched bases: 19. CDR3 loop: CASSRGQMLASGGVDTQYF. The CDR3 nucleotides read TGCGCCAGCAGCAGGGGACAGATGTTGGCTAGCGGGGGTGTAGATACGCAGTATTTT.

V and J are TRBV29-1 and TRBJ1-3; possible D gene TRBD1, 5 bases. Germline V CDR1 and CDR2: SQVTM, ANQGSEA. There are 13 residues in the CDR3. Trimming cost V 4 bases and J 6 bases, with 13 bases left between them. Here the CDR3 reads CSVVGGEENTIYF. As DNA, the CDR3 is TGCAGCGTTGTCGGGGGAGAGGAAAACACCATATATTTT.

This chain links TRBV5-4 with TRBJ2-1, with a tentative D call TRBD2 (6 bases). The V and J ends lost 2 bases and 4 bases respectively, with 10 bases between them. Looked up from germline, CDR1 is SGHNT and CDR2 is YYREEE (reference sequence). The CDR3 length is 14 residues. The CDR3 DNA reads as TGTGCCAGCAGCTTAAGGACTATTTACAATGAGCAGTTCTTC. Protein sequence: CASSLRTIYNEQFF.

V and J are TRBV5-1 and TRBJ2-5; no clear D gene. Trimming took off 0 bases at V and 4 bases at J, with 7 bases between the two ends. This CDR3 is built from 13 residues. In germline, CDR1 is SGHRS, CDR2 YFSETQ. For the CDR3, the DNA is TGCGCCAGCAGCTTGGCGGTTGGAGAGACCCAGTACTTC. It yields the protein CASSLAVGETQYF.

CDR3 loop: CASSSDSQRGYTF. The CDR3 coding sequence is TGTGCCAGCAGCTCGGACAGCCAAAGGGGCTACACCTTC. The rearrangement uses TRBV28 and TRBJ1-2; weak D call: TRBD1 (6 bases). CDR3 length: 13 amino acids. Between the trimmed V and J ends, which lost 6 bases and 8 bases, there was a span of 16 bases. CDR1 MDHEN and CDR2 SYDVKM come from the germline V gene.

This clone was seen a handful of times. The V gene is TRBV7-9, the J gene TRBJ1-4, with D perhaps matching TRBD1 (5 bases). The CDR3 spans 18 residues. Germline V gene sequence: CDR1 SEHNR, CDR2 FQNEAQ (reference sequence). Deletions cut 2 bases from V and 0 bases from J, with 16 bases between. DNA of the CDR3: TGTGCCAGCAGCTTACGGATCGACAGCGCTCCAACTAATGAAAAACTGTTTTTT. Protein: CASSLRIDSAPTNEKLFF.